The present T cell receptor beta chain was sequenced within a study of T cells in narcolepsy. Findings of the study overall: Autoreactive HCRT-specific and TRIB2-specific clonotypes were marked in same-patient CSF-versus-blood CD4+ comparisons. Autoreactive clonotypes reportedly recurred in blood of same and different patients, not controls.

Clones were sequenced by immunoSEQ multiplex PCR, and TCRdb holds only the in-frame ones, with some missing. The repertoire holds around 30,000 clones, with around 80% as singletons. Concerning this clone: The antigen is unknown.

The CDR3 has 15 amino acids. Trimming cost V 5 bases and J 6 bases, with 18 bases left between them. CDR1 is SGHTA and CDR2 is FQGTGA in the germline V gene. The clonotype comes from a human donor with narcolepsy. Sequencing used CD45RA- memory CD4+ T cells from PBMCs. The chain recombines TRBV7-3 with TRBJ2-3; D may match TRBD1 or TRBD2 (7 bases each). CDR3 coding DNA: TGTGCCAGCAGCCTCCCAGGGGGGGGCTCCGATACGCAGTATTTT. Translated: CASSLPGGGSDTQYF.